This T cell receptor (beta chain) appears in the sequencing data of a study of neurological immune-mediated disorders. Findings and limits, study-wide: Levels of TCR clonal expansion peaked in HTLV-1-associated myelopathy and reached their lowest in multiple sclerosis, under those of healthy controls.

Time point described: longitudinal time-point 1 (baseline). The CDR3 contains 15 residues. The germline V gene has CDR1 LGHNT and CDR2 FRNRAP. V dropped 3 bases and J dropped 0 bases, with 11 bases sitting between them. This clonotype was recorded many times. Its antigen is undetermined. 5'RACE employing 10-nucleotide random UMIs yielded the cDNA. The yield of each sequencing run was over 160 million TCR-beta sequences from 15-18 subjects. TCRdb reprocessed the 5' RACE reads via MiXCR and lists one record per CDR3 protein. This sample yields 50,000 to 70,000 distinct CDR3 sequences, of which around 11% are seen a single time; approximately 7% belongs to the top ten.

The sequencing sample was made of PBMCs. This chain connects TRBV12-5 to TRBJ1-1; weak D call: TRBD1 (5 bases). The TCR originated in a male donor with HTLV-1-associated myelopathy (HAM/TSP). The CDR3 sequence is CASGFFGGMNTEAFF. CDR3 DNA sequence: TGTGCTAGTGGTTTTTTTGGGGGGATGAACACTGAAGCTTTCTTT.